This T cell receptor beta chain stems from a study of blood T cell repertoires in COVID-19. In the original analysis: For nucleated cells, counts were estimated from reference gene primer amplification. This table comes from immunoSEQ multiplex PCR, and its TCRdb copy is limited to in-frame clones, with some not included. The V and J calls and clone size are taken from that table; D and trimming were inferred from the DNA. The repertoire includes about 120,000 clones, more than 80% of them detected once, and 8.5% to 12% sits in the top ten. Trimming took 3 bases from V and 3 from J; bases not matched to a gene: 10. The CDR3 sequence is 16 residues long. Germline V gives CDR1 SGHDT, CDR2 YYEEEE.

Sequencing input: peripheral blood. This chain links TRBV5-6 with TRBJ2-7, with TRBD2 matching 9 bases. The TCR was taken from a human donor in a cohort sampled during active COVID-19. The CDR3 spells CASSSLTSGTLYEQYF. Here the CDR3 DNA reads TGTGCCAGCAGCTCGTTGACTAGCGGAACTCTCTACGAGCAGTACTTC.